One sample yielded the 14 T cell receptor beta chains listed below, sequenced in a study of blood T cell repertoires in COVID-19. This table comes from immunoSEQ multiplex PCR, and its TCRdb copy is limited to in-frame clones, with some not included. Of hundreds of thousands of clones in the sample, 85% to 90% were seen once. The material sequenced was PBMCs or T cells enriched from blood (not recorded which). These receptors originate from a man aged 30 to 39 who had recovered from COVID-19.

V usage is TRBV24-1 and J usage is TRBJ1-2; D gene uncertain. The V end lost 4 bases, the J end lost 5 bases, and 4 bases lay between the germline ends. Germline V gene lookup returns CDR1 KGHDR and CDR2 SFDVKD. There are 11 residues in the CDR3. CDR3 in DNA: TGTGCCACCAGTGACCCGTATGGCTACACCTTC. Translation gives CATSDPYGYTF.

The rearrangement joins TRBV5-4 to TRBJ2-2; TRBD2 matches at 14 bases. The V and J ends lost 4 bases and 1 base, in that order; junction bases with no gene match: 3. Per the germline V gene, CDR1 is SGHNT and CDR2 is YYREEE (reference sequence). This CDR3 region has 17 residues. CDR3 DNA: TGTGCCAGCAGCCCTGGACTAGCGGGAGGGAACACCGGGGAGCTGTTTTTT. It codes for CASSPGLAGGNTGELFF. Combining the CDR3 with reference TRBV5-4 and TRBJ2-2 gives the whole variable domain ETGVTQSPTHLIKTRGQQVTLRCSSQSGHNTVSWYQQALGQGPQFIFQYYREEENGRGNFPPRFSGLQFPNYSSELNVNALELDDSALYLCASSPGLAGGNTGELFFGEGSRLTVL.

V and J are TRBV24-1 and TRBJ1-5; D is unresolved. The germline gives CDR1 KGHDR, CDR2 SFDVKD. The V gene lost 2 bases and the J gene lost 1 base, with 8 bases spanning the gap. The CDR3 has 15 residues. As DNA, the CDR3 is TGTGCCACCAGTGATTCCGGCAGGAGCAATCAGCCCCAGCATTTT. Translation gives CATSDSGRSNQPQHF.

The chain employs TRBV5-8 and TRBJ1-1, with 7 bases aligning to TRBD1. Unmatched junction bases numbered 6, after V lost 3 bases and J lost 4 bases. Germline V gene data show CDR1 as SGHTS and CDR2 as YDEGEE. The CDR3 covers 14 residues. CDR3 sequence reads: CASSWRQGRTEAFF. As DNA, the CDR3 is TGTGCCAGCAGCTGGCGACAGGGTCGCACTGAAGCTTTCTTT.

The V and J genes are TRBV3-1 (or the pseudogene TRBV3-2) and TRBJ2-6; TRBD2 matches 11 bases. The V segment lost 4 bases and the J segment 0 bases; nucleotides outside the gene matches: 5. CDR1 and CDR2 (germline): LGHDT, YNNKEL (reference sequence). The CDR3 runs to 18 residues. The CDR3, as DNA: TGTGCCAGCAGCCTAAGACTAGCGGGGACCTCTGGGGCCAACGTCCTGACTTTC. Protein sequence: CASSLRLAGTSGANVLTF.

This sequence joins TRBV7-2 and TRBJ2-5, with TRBD2 matching over 10 bases. The CDR3 runs 16 residues. The V gene's germline CDR1 is SGHTA and CDR2 FQGNSA. With V trimmed by 5 bases and J by 4 bases, 10 bases remained unmatched. In nucleotides, the CDR3 is TGTGCCAGCAGCCCGGGACTAGCGAGAAAAGGAGAGACCCAGTACTTC. This codes for CASSPGLARKGETQYF.

About this clone itself: This sample includes further DNA sequences coding for the same CDR3. V and J are TRBV6-5 and TRBJ1-5; possible D gene TRBD1, 5 bases. Germline V lookup: CDR1 MNHEY, CDR2 SVGAGI. The CDR3 runs to 13 residues. Trimming stripped 4 bases from V and 7 bases from J, with 11 bases between. DNA of the CDR3: TGTGCCAGCAGTTGGGGGGGAGGGCAGCCCCAGCATTTT. Its protein is CASSWGGGQPQHF.

The V and J genes are TRBV5-6 and TRBJ2-1, with 8 bases lining up with TRBD2. The V and J ends lost 2 bases and 7 bases, in that order; junction bases with no gene match: 17. The CDR3 loop spans 18 amino acids. CDR1 and CDR2 from the germline V gene are SGHDT and YYEEEE. CDR3 DNA: TGTGCCAGCAGCTTAGAGGGGGTCCGGGAGGGCCAAGGGAATGAGCAGTTCTTC. It specifies CASSLEGVREGQGNEQFF.

This sequence joins TRBV18 and TRBJ1-1, with TRBD1 as a possible D gene (5 bases). This CDR3 spans 15 amino acids. Germline CDR1 reads KGHSH; CDR2 reads LQKENI. V dropped 0 bases and J dropped 0 bases, with 8 bases sitting between them. The CDR3 reads CASSPPIRVNTEAFF. The CDR3 DNA is TGTGCCAGCTCACCACCGATCAGGGTGAACACTGAAGCTTTCTTT. The variable domain in full, completed from reference TRBV18 and TRBJ1-1, reads NAGVMQNPRHLVRRRGQEARLRCSPMKGHSHVYWYRQLPEEGLKFMVYLQKENIIDESGMPKERFSAEFPKEGPSILRIQQVVRGDSAAYFCASSPPIRVNTEAFFGQGTRLTVV.

Worth noting for this clone: Other DNA sequences of this sample code for an identical CDR3. This chain connects TRBV29-1 to TRBJ2-7, with 8 nucleotides matching TRBD1. The CDR3 has 13 amino acids. Germline V gives CDR1 SQVTM, CDR2 ANQGSEA. V lost 6 bases and J lost 2; bases outside the gene matches: 6. CDR3 sequence: CSVVGQGPYEQYF. The CDR3, as DNA: TGCAGCGTCGTTGGACAGGGCCCCTACGAGCAGTACTTC.

The V gene is TRBV5-6, the J gene TRBJ2-6; TRBD1 agrees at 11 bases. CDR1 and CDR2 from the germline V gene are SGHDT and YYEEEE. The CDR3 is 17 amino acids. V lost 5 bases and J lost 0; bases outside the gene matches: 4. This chain's CDR3 is CASSLGTGGSGANVLTF. As DNA, the CDR3 is TGTGCCAGCAGTCTCGGGACAGGGGGCTCTGGGGCCAACGTCCTGACTTTC.

V usage is TRBV7-9 and J usage is TRBJ2-7; the D gene is possibly TRBD1 (6 bases). The germline V and J ends were trimmed by 2 bases and 1 base, with 21 bases remaining between them. Looked up from germline, CDR1 is SEHNR and CDR2 is FQNEAQ (reference sequence). The CDR3 has 18 residues. CDR3 protein: CASSLNKAQGRGSYEQYF. In DNA form, the CDR3 reads TGTGCCAGCAGCTTAAATAAGGCGCAGGGCAGGGGTTCCTACGAGCAGTACTTC.

J is TRBJ2-5 and V is TRBV4-1; D remains ambiguous. The CDR3 contains 14 residues. Trimming left V 1 base short and J 4 bases short, with 10 bases between. Per the germline V gene, CDR1 is MGHRA and CDR2 is YSYEKL. The CDR3 reads CASSQVIQAETQYF. As DNA, the CDR3 is TGCGCCAGCAGCCAAGTGATCCAGGCAGAGACCCAGTACTTC.

The V call is TRBV7-9, the J call TRBJ2-2; TRBD2 agrees at 10 bases. V was pared by 2 bases and J by 7 bases, with 7 bases of the junction left unmatched. CDR1 and CDR2 from the germline V gene are SEHNR and FQNEAQ (reference sequence). The CDR3 consists of 16 residues. CDR3 residues: CASSLTGLAKVGELFF. CDR3 DNA: TGTGCCAGCAGCTTAACGGGACTAGCGAAGGTCGGGGAGCTGTTTTTT.